The source of this TCR beta chain is a study of blood T cell repertoires in COVID-19. Study as a whole: The United States, Italy and Spain supplied acute and convalescent COVID-19 samples. PBMCs, B-cell-depleted T cells, or T cells provided the cDNA or gDNA that made up the material.

Assay used: immunoSEQ multiplex PCR; TCRdb lists only in-frame clones, some missing. This table holds approximately 170,000 clones, roughly four fifths found once. This CDR3 comprises 15 residues. Trimming stripped 7 bases from V and 3 bases from J, with 18 bases between. Germline-derived CDR1 and CDR2 are SNHLY and FYNNEI. The V call is TRBV2, the J call TRBJ1-1; D may be TRBD1 (5 bases). The sequenced material came from peripheral blood. The TCR comes from a woman in her fifties or sixties with acute or convalescent COVID-19. The CDR3 here is CASNVGGDGYTEAFF. The DNA for the CDR3 is TGTGCCAGCAACGTCGGGGGTGATGGGTACACTGAAGCTTTCTTT.